This TCR beta chain was obtained from a study of T cells in Graves' hyperthyroidism and ophthalmopathy. Study results and caveats: Among clonotypes expanded in thyroid above 0.001, most were also found in blood.

About 10 ml fresh peripheral blood yielded the PBMCs. TCR beta CDR3 region amplification was performed from RNA transcripts. TCR CDR3 regions were first amplified by RT-PCR with HTBI primers. TCRdb re-called the multiplex PCR reads through MiXCR, storing one row per CDR3 protein. The data hold a few hundred thousand distinct CDR3 sequences, with more than 14% observed a single time. This clonotype appeared many times. Antigen specificity is unknown. The sequencing input was blood. This clonotype originated in a woman aged 40 to 50 with Graves' hyperthyroidism that later progressed to Graves' ophthalmopathy.

This chain's CDR3 is CASSLRERSPLHF. DNA of the CDR3: TGTGCCAGCAGTTTAAGGGAAAGGTCACCCCTCCACTTT. J is TRBJ1-6 and V is TRBV12-3 or TRBV12-4; no clear D gene. Trimming cost V 2 bases and J 10 bases, with 9 bases left between them. The CDR3 spans 13 residues.